Here is one T cell receptor (beta chain) with its context. TCRdb's copy holds only in-frame clones and misses some; the assay was immunoSEQ multiplex PCR. The table lists roughly 260,000 clones, approximately 82% of them singletons. This specimen comes from a study of blood T cell repertoires in COVID-19. The length of the CDR3 is 14 residues. The germline gives CDR1 SGHNT, CDR2 YYREEE (reference sequence). The V end was cut by 1 base, the J end by 9 bases, with 14 bases between. The source material was peripheral blood. The sequence was obtained from a woman at least 80 years old with active or convalescent COVID-19. The chain combines TRBV5-4 with TRBJ2-1; possible D gene TRBD2, 6 bases. The CDR3 DNA reads TGTGCCAGCAGCTTGATGTTACTAGCCGGTGAGCAGTTCTTC. This sequence encodes CASSLMLLAGEQFF.